These T cell receptor beta chains were read from a single sample in a study of shared clonotypes between healthy human individuals. Profiling relied on immunoSEQ multiplex PCR, and the TCRdb table lists in-frame clones only, not all of them. Among 2,500,000 or so clones listed, approximately 94% were seen once. Sample: naive CD4+ T cells sorted from blood. These receptors all stem from a young man in good health. Both conserved end residues are part of each CDR3.

j_call,v_call,cdr3_aa
TRBJ1-1,TRBV5-6,CASSFRRPLNTEAFF
TRBJ2-3,TRBV5-6,CASSLVVFDTQYF
TRBJ2-1,TRBV4-1,CASSQGRGVAYNEQFF
TRBJ2-7,TRBV10-3,CAISESIGLSYEQYF
TRBJ1-1,TRBV30,CAWLRMGNTEAFF
TRBJ2-3,TRBV10-3,CAISDRSSGIPDTQYF
TRBJ2-3,TRBV29-1,CSVAVEGTDTQYF
TRBJ2-7,TRBV6-1,CASSEDLVGGTGSYEQYF
TRBJ1-2,TRBV6-5,CATSNRPLYGYTF
TRBJ1-2,TRBV30,CAWRGQGYEGYTF
TRBJ2-3,TRBV6-5,CASSYSSSNTDTQYF
TRBJ1-1,TRBV18,CASSPGRGGTEAFF
TRBJ2-7,TRBV6-1,CASSPGQNEQYF